The entry that follows covers one T cell receptor beta chain sequence. This specimen comes from a study of T cell changes during pregnancy in multiple sclerosis. Trimming stripped 3 bases from V and 4 bases from J, with 15 bases between. The CDR3 is made up of 14 amino acids. The V gene's germline CDR1 is SQVTM and CDR2 ANQGSEA. Method: immunoSEQ multiplex PCR; TCRdb's copy keeps in-frame clones and lacks some. Here the sample spans under 85,000 clones, 94% being singletons. The chain recombines TRBV29-1 with TRBJ1-2; D may be TRBD1 (5 bases). This TCR was sampled from a female donor with multiple sclerosis, enrolled in a pregnancy study. Material: peripheral blood, obtained in the third trimester of pregnancy. DNA for the CDR3: TGCAGCGTTGAGGGGCAGGGAGGAGGCTATGGCTACACCTTC. Translation gives CSVEGQGGGYGYTF.